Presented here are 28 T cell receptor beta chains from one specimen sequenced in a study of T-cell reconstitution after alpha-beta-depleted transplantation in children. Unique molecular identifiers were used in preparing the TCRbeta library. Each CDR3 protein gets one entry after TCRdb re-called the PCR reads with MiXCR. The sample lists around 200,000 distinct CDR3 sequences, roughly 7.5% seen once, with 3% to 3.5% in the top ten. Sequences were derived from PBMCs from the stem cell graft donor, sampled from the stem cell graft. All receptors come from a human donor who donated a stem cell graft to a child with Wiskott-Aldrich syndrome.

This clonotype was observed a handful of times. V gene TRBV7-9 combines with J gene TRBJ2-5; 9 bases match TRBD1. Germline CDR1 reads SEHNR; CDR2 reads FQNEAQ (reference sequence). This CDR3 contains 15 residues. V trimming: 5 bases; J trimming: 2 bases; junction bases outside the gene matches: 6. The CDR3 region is CASSRTGQGQETQYF. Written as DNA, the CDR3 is TGTGCCAGCAGCCGAACGGGACAGGGACAAGAGACCCAGTACTTC.

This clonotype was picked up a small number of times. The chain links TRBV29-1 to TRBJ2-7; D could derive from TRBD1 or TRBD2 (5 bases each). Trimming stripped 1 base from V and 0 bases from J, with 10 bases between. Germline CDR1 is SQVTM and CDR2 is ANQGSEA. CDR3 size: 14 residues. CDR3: CSVEGDGTSYEQYF. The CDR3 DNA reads TGCAGCGTTGAAGGCGACGGGACCTCCTACGAGCAGTACTTC.

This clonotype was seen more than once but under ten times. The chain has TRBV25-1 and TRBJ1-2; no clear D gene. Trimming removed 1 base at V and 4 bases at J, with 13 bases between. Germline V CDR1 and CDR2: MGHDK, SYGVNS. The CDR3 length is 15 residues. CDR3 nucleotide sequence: TGTGCCAGCAGTGAATTCGGCGGGAAAGGCTATGGCTACACCTTC. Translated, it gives CASSEFGGKGYGYTF.

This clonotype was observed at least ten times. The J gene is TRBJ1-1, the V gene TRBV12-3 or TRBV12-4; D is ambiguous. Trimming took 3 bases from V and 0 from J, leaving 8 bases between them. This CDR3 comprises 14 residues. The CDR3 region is CASSFRLMNTEAFF. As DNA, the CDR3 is TGTGCCAGCAGTTTTAGGTTAATGAACACTGAAGCTTTCTTT.

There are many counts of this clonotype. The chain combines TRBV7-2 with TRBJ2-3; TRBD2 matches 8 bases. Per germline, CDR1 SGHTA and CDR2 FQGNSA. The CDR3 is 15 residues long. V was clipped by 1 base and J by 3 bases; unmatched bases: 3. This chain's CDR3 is CASSLVSGVTDTQYF. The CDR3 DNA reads TGTGCCAGCAGCTTAGTTAGCGGGGTTACAGATACGCAGTATTTT. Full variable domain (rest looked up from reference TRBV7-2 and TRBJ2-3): GAGVSQSPSNKVTEKGKDVELRCDPISGHTALYWYRQSLGQGLEFLIYFQGNSAPDKSGLPSDRFSAERTGGSVSTLTIQRTQQEDSAVYLCASSLVSGVTDTQYFGPGTRLTVL.

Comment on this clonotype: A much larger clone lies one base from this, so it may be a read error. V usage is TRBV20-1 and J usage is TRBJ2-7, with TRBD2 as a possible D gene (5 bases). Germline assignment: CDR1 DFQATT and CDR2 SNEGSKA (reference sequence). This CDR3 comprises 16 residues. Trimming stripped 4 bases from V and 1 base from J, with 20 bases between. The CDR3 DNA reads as TGCAGTGCTACCCCACTCTTAGCGAGGAAGTCCTACGAGCAGTACTTC. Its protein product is CSATPLLARKSYEQYF.

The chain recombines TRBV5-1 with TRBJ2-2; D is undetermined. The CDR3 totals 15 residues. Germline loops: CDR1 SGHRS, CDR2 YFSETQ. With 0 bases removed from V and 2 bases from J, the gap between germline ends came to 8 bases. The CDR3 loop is CASSLVGKNTGELFF. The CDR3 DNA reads TGCGCCAGCAGCTTGGTAGGCAAAAACACCGGGGAGCTGTTTTTT.

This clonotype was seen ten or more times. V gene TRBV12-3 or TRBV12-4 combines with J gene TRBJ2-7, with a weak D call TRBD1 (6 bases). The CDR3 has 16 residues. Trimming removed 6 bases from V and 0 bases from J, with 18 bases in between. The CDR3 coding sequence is TGTGCCAGCAGCCCAGTTGACAGGCGTAGCTCCTACGAGCAGTACTTC. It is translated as CASSPVDRRSSYEQYF.

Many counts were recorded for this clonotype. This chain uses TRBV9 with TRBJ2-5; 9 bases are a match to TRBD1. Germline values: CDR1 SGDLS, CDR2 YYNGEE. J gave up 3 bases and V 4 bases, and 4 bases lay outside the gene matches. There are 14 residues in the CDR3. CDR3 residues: CASSFRQGEETQYF. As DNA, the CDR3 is TGTGCCAGCAGCTTCCGACAGGGGGAAGAGACCCAGTACTTC.

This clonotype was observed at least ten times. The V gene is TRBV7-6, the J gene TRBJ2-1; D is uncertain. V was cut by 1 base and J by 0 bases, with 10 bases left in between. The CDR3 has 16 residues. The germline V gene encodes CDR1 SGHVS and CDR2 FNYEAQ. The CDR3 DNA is TGTGCCAGCAGCTTAGATGGCTCGAGCTCCTACAATGAGCAGTTCTTC. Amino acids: CASSLDGSSSYNEQFF.

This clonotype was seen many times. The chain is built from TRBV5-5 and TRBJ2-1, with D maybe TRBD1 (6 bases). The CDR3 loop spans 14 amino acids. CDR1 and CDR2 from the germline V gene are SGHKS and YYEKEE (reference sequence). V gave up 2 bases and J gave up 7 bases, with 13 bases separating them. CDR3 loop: CASSLTQGWNEQFF. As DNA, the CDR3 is TGTGCCAGCAGCTTAACACAGGGTTGGAATGAGCAGTTCTTC.

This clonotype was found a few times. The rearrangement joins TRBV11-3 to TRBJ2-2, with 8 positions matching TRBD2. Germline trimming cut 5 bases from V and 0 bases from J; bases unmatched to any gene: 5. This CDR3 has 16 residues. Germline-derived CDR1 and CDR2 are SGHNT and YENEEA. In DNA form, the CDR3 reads TGTGCCAGCAGCCGTACTAGCGGAGCGAACACCGGGGAGCTGTTTTTT. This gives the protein CASSRTSGANTGELFF.

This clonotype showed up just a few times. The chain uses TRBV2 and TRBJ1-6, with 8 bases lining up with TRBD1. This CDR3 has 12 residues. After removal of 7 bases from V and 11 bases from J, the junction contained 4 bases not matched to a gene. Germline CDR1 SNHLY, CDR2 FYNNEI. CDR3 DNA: TGTGCCAGCAAAGACAGGGGTACACCCCTCCACTTT. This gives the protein CASKDRGTPLHF.

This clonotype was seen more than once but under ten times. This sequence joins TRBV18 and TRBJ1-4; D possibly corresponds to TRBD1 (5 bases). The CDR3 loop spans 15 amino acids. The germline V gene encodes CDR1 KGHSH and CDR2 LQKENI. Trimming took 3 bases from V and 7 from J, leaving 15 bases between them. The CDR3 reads CASSPRTGGGEKLFF. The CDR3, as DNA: TGTGCCAGCTCACCCCGGACGGGGGGTGGTGAAAAACTGTTTTTT.

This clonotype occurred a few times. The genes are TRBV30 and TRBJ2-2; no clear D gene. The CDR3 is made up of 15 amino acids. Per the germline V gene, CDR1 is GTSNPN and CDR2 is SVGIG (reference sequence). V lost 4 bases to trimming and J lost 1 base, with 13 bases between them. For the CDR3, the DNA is TGTGCCTGGACCCGGCCCCCGCGGAACACCGGGGAGCTGTTTTTT. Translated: CAWTRPPRNTGELFF.

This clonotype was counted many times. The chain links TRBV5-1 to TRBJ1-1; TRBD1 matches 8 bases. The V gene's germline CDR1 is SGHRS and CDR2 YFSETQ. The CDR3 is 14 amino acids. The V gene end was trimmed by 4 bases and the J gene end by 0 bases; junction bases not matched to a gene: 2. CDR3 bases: TGCGCCAGCAGCCAACAGGGGGTGAACACTGAAGCTTTCTTT. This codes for CASSQQGVNTEAFF.

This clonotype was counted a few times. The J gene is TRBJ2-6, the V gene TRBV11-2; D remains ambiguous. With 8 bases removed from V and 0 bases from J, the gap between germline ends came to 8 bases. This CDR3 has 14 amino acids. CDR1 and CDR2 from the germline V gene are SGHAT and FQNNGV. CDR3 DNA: TGTGCCAGCGGCTGGAGCTCTGGGGCCAACGTCCTGACTTTC. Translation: CASGWSSGANVLTF.

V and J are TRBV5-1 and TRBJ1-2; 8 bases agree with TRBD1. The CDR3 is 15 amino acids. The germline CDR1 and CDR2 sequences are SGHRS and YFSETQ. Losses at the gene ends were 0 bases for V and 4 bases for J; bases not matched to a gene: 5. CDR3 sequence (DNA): TGCGCCAGCAGCTTGGGGGCGACAGGGGTCTATGGCTACACCTTC. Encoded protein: CASSLGATGVYGYTF.

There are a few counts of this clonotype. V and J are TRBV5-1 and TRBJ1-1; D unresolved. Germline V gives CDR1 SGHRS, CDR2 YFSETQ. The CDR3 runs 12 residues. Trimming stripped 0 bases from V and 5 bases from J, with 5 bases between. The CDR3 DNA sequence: TGCGCCAGCAGCTTGGTTAGTACTGAAGCTTTCTTT. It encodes CASSLVSTEAFF.

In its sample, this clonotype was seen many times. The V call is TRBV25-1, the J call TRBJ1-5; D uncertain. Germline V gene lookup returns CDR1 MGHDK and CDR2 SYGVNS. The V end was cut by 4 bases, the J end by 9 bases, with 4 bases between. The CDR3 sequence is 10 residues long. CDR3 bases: TGTGCCAGCAGTGGGGGGCCCCAGCATTTT. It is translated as CASSGGPQHF.

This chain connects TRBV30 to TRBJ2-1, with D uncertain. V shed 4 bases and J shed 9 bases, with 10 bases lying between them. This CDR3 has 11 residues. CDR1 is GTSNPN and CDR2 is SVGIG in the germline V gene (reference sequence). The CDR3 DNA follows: TGTGCCTGGACAGCGCAGGTTGAGCAGTTCTTC. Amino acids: CAWTAQVEQFF. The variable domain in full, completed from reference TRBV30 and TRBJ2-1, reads SQTIHQWPATLVQPVGSPLSLECTVEGTSNPNLYWYRQAAGRGLQLLFYSVGIGQISSEVPQNLSASRPQDRQFILSSKKLLLSDSGFYLCAWTAQVEQFFGPGTRLTVL.

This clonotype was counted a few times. DNA for the CDR3: TGCGCCAGCACCCGTGGACAGGGATCGAACTATGGCTACACCTTC. Encoded protein: CASTRGQGSNYGYTF. The chain couples TRBV5-1 to TRBJ1-2; TRBD1 agrees at 8 bases. Germline-derived CDR1 and CDR2 are SGHRS and YFSETQ. There are 15 residues in the CDR3. V shed 6 bases and J 2 bases; nucleotides not matched to a gene: 9.

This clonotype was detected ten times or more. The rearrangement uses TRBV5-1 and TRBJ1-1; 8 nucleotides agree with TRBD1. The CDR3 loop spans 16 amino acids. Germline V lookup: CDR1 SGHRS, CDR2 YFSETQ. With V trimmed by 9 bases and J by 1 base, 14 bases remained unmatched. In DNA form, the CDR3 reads TGCGCCACCACTAGAGGAGGGACAGGAGCGAACACTGAAGCTTTCTTT. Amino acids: CATTRGGTGANTEAFF.

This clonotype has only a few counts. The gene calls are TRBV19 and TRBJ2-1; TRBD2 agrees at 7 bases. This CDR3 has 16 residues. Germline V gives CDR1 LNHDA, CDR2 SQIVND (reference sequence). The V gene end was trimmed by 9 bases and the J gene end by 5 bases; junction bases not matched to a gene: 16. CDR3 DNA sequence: TGTGCCAGCACTCGGGGGTGGGCTAGCGGCCACAATGAGCAGTTCTTC. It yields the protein CASTRGWASGHNEQFF.

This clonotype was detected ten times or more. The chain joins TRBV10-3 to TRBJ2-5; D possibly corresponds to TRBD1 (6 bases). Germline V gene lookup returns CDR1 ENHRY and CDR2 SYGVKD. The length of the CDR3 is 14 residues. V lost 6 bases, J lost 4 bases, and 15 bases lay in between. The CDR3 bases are TGTGCCATCAGCCGGACAGCTGGAGCAGAGACCCAGTACTTC. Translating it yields CAISRTAGAETQYF.

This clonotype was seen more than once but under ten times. The CDR3 bases are TGTGCCAGCAGGCTACAGATAGTGAACACTGAAGCTTTCTTT. This gives the protein CASRLQIVNTEAFF. The V call is TRBV27, the J call TRBJ1-1; no clear D. The CDR3 contains 14 residues. CDR1 is MNHEY, CDR2 SMNVEV, per germline (reference sequence). V was trimmed by 6 bases and J by 0 bases, leaving 11 bases between them.

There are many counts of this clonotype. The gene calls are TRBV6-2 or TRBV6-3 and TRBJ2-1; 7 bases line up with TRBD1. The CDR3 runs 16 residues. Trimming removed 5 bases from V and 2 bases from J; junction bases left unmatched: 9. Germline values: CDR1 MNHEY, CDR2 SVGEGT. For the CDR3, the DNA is TGTGCCAGCAGTCCAACAGGGGAAATAACCTACAATGAGCAGTTCTTC. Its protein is CASSPTGEITYNEQFF.

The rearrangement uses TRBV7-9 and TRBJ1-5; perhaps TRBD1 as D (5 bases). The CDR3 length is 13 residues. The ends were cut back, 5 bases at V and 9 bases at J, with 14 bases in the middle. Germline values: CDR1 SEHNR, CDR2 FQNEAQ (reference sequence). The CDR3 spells CASSPDGGVPQHF. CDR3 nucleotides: TGTGCCAGCAGCCCAGATGGGGGGGTGCCCCAGCATTTT.